This T cell receptor (beta chain) is drawn from a study of CD8+ T cells in alopecia areata. Whole-study context: The authors grafted skin from approximately 6-12-month-old C3H/HeJ donors with spontaneous alopecia onto 7-10-week-old female C3H/HeJ mice. Findings and caveats of the study: Alphabeta T cells residing in normal skin are also sequenced in scalp samples.

cDNA prepared by RNA extraction and subsequent reverse transcription served as the template for sequencing. Sequencing used immunoSEQ multiplex PCR; TCRdb keeps in-frame clones, though not all of them. The specimen has around 100,000 clones, none found just once. This clone was recorded many times. The target antigen is unknown. The gene names given are mouse names. The read is 4 residues too short to cover the CDR3 end, so that end is filled in from the germline J gene. Germline values: CDR1 NNHDY, CDR2 SYVADS. V lost 0 bases, J lost 0 bases, and 10 bases lay in between. The CDR3 loop spans 16 amino acids.

This TCR was sampled from a C3H/HeJ mouse with alopecia areata. For this strain, the MHC haplotype corresponds to H2-k. The source material was lesional skin. The chain carries TRBV13-3 and TRBJ2-1; tentatively, D is TRBD1 (5 bases). The CDR3: CASSDERQTNYAEQFF. The covered CDR3 bases are TGTGCCAGCAGTGATGAGAGACAGACTAACTATGCT.